This T cell receptor beta chain was obtained from a study of blood T cell repertoires in COVID-19. Study-wide context: There were acute and convalescent COVID-19 samples, and they came from the United States, Italy and Spain. From T cells, B-cell-depleted T cells, or PBMCs came the material, which was cDNA or gDNA.

Authors' processing steps: Counts of nucleated cells, estimated from reference gene primer amplification, were obtained. Only in-frame clones appear in the TCRdb table, and some are missing; sequencing was by immunoSEQ multiplex PCR. V, J and clone size reflect that table, while D and trimming were determined from the DNA. The sample lists roughly 260,000 clones, roughly 82% occurring once. This receptor was identified in a woman older than 75 with active or convalescent COVID-19. Sequencing used peripheral blood.

The CDR3 nucleotides are TGTGCCAGCAGCGCAGGCGGGGGGCGTACCGGGGAGCTGTTTTTT. It encodes CASSAGGGRTGELFF. The V and J genes are TRBV7-2 and TRBJ2-2, with TRBD2 matching 8 bases. J was trimmed by 5 bases and V by 5 bases; bases with no gene match: 7. Germline CDR1 reads SGHTA; CDR2 reads FQGNSA. CDR3 length: 15 residues.